A single sample is the source of the 27 T cell receptor beta chains below, sequenced in a study of long-term antiretroviral therapy in people with HIV. Researchers report immunoSEQ v3.0 was run at survey level. The method was immunoSEQ multiplex PCR; TCRdb's version includes in-frame clones alone and lacks a portion of them. The sample lists 35,000 or so clones; 65% to 80% were seen once. The material sequenced was unsorted PBMCs, taken 2 years after starting antiretroviral therapy. These receptors all come from a woman aged 45 to 65 with HIV.

This chain joins TRBV18 and TRBJ1-2, with D possibly matching TRBD1 (5 bases). This CDR3 spans 12 amino acids. V was cut by 5 bases and J by 2 bases, with 6 bases left in between. The germline gives CDR1 KGHSH, CDR2 LQKENI. CDR3 in amino acids: CASSGGNYGYTF. DNA for the CDR3: TGTGCCAGCTCAGGGGGGAACTATGGCTACACCTTC.

This clone showed up just once. The chain couples TRBV5-1 to TRBJ2-1; 7 bases align to TRBD2. Germline lookup yields CDR1 SGHRS and CDR2 YFSETQ. This CDR3 spans 16 amino acids. Germline trimming cut 0 bases from V and 3 bases from J; bases unmatched to any gene: 6. CDR3 coding DNA: TGCGCCAGCAGCTTGGGGGGGGGAGTTGGCTACAATGAGCAGTTCTTC. Translated: CASSLGGGVGYNEQFF.

This clone was seen just once. The gene calls are TRBV5-1 and TRBJ2-7; D not resolved. CDR3 length equals 13 residues. Deletions cut 0 bases from V and 3 bases from J, with 7 bases between. The germline CDR1 and CDR2 sequences are SGHRS and YFSETQ. Here the CDR3 DNA reads TGCGCCAGCAGCTTGGGGGATGGCTACGAGCAGTACTTC. Protein sequence: CASSLGDGYEQYF.

The chain uses TRBV6-1 and TRBJ1-1; D gene unclear. Per the germline V gene, CDR1 is MNHNS and CDR2 is SASEGT. The germline V and J ends were trimmed by 5 bases and 4 bases, with 11 bases remaining between them. There are 13 residues in the CDR3. CDR3 sequence reads: CASSWTGSTEAFF. The CDR3 DNA reads as TGTGCCAGCAGTTGGACGGGGAGCACTGAAGCTTTCTTT.

This chain joins TRBV5-1 and TRBJ1-3, with D uncertain. The CDR3 loop spans 16 amino acids. Germline CDR1 reads SGHRS; CDR2 reads YFSETQ. The V end lost 3 bases, the J end lost 0 bases, and 13 bases lay between the germline ends. CDR3 protein: CASSWEQSSSGNTIYF. CDR3 in DNA: TGCGCCAGCAGCTGGGAACAGAGCTCCTCTGGAAACACCATATATTTT.

In its sample, this clone was seen once. V usage is TRBV7-2 and J usage is TRBJ1-3, with TRBD1 identical over 7 bases. Germline V gene lookup returns CDR1 SGHTA and CDR2 FQGNSA. This CDR3 is 17 amino acids long. The trim removed 4 bases at V and 0 bases at J, leaving 9 bases unmatched. In DNA form, the CDR3 reads TGTGCCAGCAGCTCAGGGACAGCCGCTCTCTCTGGAAACACCATATATTTT. It translates to CASSSGTAALSGNTIYF. Full variable domain (remainder filled in from reference TRBV7-2 and TRBJ1-3): GAGVSQSPSNKVTEKGKDVELRCDPISGHTALYWYRQSLGQGLEFLIYFQGNSAPDKSGLPSDRFSAERTGGSVSTLTIQRTQQEDSAVYLCASSSGTAALSGNTIYFGEGSWLTVV.

V gene TRBV18 combines with J gene TRBJ2-6, with a weak D call TRBD2 (5 bases). Germline V lookup: CDR1 KGHSH, CDR2 LQKENI. The CDR3 has 15 amino acids. V lost 3 bases, J lost 10 bases, and 16 bases lay in between. CDR3 nucleotides: TGTGCCAGCTCACCGGGAGCTAGCCGGGTAAACGTCCTGACTTTC. It encodes CASSPGASRVNVLTF.

This clone has just a few counts. The V call is TRBV7-9, the J call TRBJ2-7; D is uncertain. Germline CDR1 and CDR2: SEHNR and FQNEAQ (reference sequence). Deletions cut 5 bases from V and 5 bases from J, with 10 bases between. CDR3 length equals 12 residues. The CDR3 sequence is CASSQVGNEQYF. The CDR3 coding sequence is TGTGCCAGCAGCCAAGTGGGGAACGAGCAGTACTTC.

The chain has TRBV13 and TRBJ1-1, with D perhaps matching TRBD1 (5 bases). Germline-derived CDR1 and CDR2 are PRHDT and FYEKMQ (reference sequence). V was trimmed by 4 bases and J by 4 bases, leaving 13 bases between them. There are 14 residues in the CDR3. This CDR3 reads CASSSRGWTTEAFF. CDR3 in DNA: TGTGCCAGCAGCTCTCGGGGGTGGACCACTGAAGCTTTCTTT.

This clone was recorded a few times. This chain joins TRBV28 and TRBJ1-6, with TRBD1 matching 7 bases. CDR3 length: 14 amino acids. V gave up 8 bases and J gave up 7 bases; unmatched junction bases: 8. Germline V gives CDR1 MDHEN, CDR2 SYDVKM. The CDR3 protein is CASFEGRGNSPLHF. CDR3 DNA sequence: TGTGCCAGCTTCGAAGGCAGGGGGAATTCACCCCTCCACTTT.

The chain joins TRBV18 to TRBJ2-5, with TRBD1 as a possible D gene (6 bases). The CDR3 totals 15 residues. V was pared by 2 bases and J by 1 base, with 11 bases between. Germline CDR1 reads KGHSH; CDR2 reads LQKENI. CDR3 nucleotide sequence: TGTGCCAGCTCACCATTTTCGGACAGCCAAGAGACCCAGTACTTC. It yields the protein CASSPFSDSQETQYF.

The gene calls are TRBV29-1 and TRBJ2-1, with 8 positions matching TRBD2. The CDR3 has 16 amino acids. Germline assignment: CDR1 SQVTM and CDR2 ANQGSEA. Trimming took 6 bases from V and 3 from J; bases not matched to a gene: 13. The CDR3 DNA is TGCAGCGTGGCGAACGTTCGGGGGGGCCTCTACAATGAGCAGTTCTTC. Its translation: CSVANVRGGLYNEQFF.

The chain has TRBV2 and TRBJ2-6; D tentatively reads TRBD1 or TRBD2 (5 bases each). The CDR3 consists of 15 residues. Germline V lookup: CDR1 SNHLY, CDR2 FYNNEI. Trimming stripped 6 bases from V and 3 bases from J, with 12 bases between. The CDR3 loop is CASSPGRNGANVLTF. In nucleotides, the CDR3 is TGTGCCAGCAGCCCGGGACGAAATGGGGCCAACGTCCTGACTTTC.

The chain combines TRBV7-2 with TRBJ2-3; 8 bases are shared with TRBD2. The CDR3 runs to 15 residues. Per germline, CDR1 SGHTA and CDR2 FQGNSA. V was clipped by 5 bases and J by 2 bases; unmatched bases: 6. The CDR3 DNA follows: TGTGCCAGCAGCGTAATAGCGGGGTACACAGATACGCAGTATTTT. This translates into CASSVIAGYTDTQYF. The complete variable domain, with remaining parts taken from reference TRBV7-2 and TRBJ2-3, reads GAGVSQSPSNKVTEKGKDVELRCDPISGHTALYWYRQSLGQGLEFLIYFQGNSAPDKSGLPSDRFSAERTGGSVSTLTIQRTQQEDSAVYLCASSVIAGYTDTQYFGPGTRLTVL.

The V gene is TRBV18, the J gene TRBJ1-3, with unresolved D. CDR3 length: 18 residues. The germline V gene has CDR1 KGHSH and CDR2 LQKENI. Trimming pared 2 bases from V and 3 bases from J, leaving 20 bases between. CDR3 in DNA: TGTGCCAGCTCACCAGCAAGAGGACGTCCCTTCCTTGGAAACACCATATATTTT. Its protein is CASSPARGRPFLGNTIYF.

The chain uses TRBV11-2 and TRBJ2-3; D remains unclear. The V gene's germline CDR1 is SGHAT and CDR2 FQNNGV. This CDR3 spans 13 amino acids. Trimming removed 6 bases at V and 2 bases at J, with 9 bases between. The CDR3 nucleotides are TGTGCCAGCAGGGGTCGTTACACAGATACGCAGTATTTT. It specifies CASRGRYTDTQYF.

In this sample, this clone turned up a few times. The chain is built from TRBV6-1 and TRBJ1-2, with D tentatively TRBD1 (5 bases). V lost 1 base, J lost 5 bases, and 14 bases lay in between. The germline V gene encodes CDR1 MNHNS and CDR2 SASEGT. This CDR3 spans 15 amino acids. The CDR3 spells CASSEVGERGYGYTF. CDR3 nucleotides: TGTGCCAGCAGTGAAGTTGGAGAAAGGGGATATGGCTACACCTTC.

The chain is built from TRBV5-1 and TRBJ1-3; no firm D call. Trimming took off 0 bases at V and 2 bases at J, with 12 bases between the two ends. The CDR3 sequence is 16 residues long. Germline-derived CDR1 and CDR2 are SGHRS and YFSETQ. The CDR3 here is CASSLDPGLTGNTIYF. The DNA for the CDR3 is TGCGCCAGCAGCTTGGATCCAGGACTAACTGGAAACACCATATATTTT.

The rearrangement uses TRBV18 and TRBJ1-5; 7 bases are a match to TRBD1. Germline CDR1 KGHSH, CDR2 LQKENI. The CDR3 runs 15 residues. V lost 3 bases and J lost 5; bases outside the gene matches: 7. CDR3 loop: CASSPETGPDQPQHF. The CDR3 DNA reads as TGTGCCAGCTCACCTGAGACAGGGCCGGATCAGCCCCAGCATTTT.

This clone was picked up one time. CDR3 DNA sequence: TGTGCCAGCAGTGAAAAACACAGGGAAAGGAGTCAGCCCCAGCATTTT. It yields the protein CASSEKHRERSQPQHF. The chain combines TRBV6-1 with TRBJ1-5; possible D gene TRBD1, 6 bases. V lost 2 bases to trimming and J lost 6 bases, with 17 bases between them. The CDR3 contains 16 residues. Germline V gives CDR1 MNHNS, CDR2 SASEGT.

V and J are TRBV27 and TRBJ2-1; 10 bases line up with TRBD2. The ends lost 9 bases at V and 4 bases at J; junction bases unmatched: 3. The CDR3 extends over 13 amino acids. Germline CDR1 and CDR2: MNHEY and SMNVEV (reference sequence). The CDR3 nucleotides are TGTGCCAGTGGACTAGCGGTTTACAATGAGCAGTTCTTC. Translation: CASGLAVYNEQFF.

The CDR3 protein is CASSTTGKPYNEQFF. The CDR3 DNA follows: TGTGCCAGCAGCACCACAGGTAAACCCTACAATGAGCAGTTCTTC. J is TRBJ2-1 and V is TRBV5-8, with a possible D match to TRBD1 (5 bases). V was cut by 4 bases and J by 2 bases, with 13 bases left in between. The CDR3 spans 15 residues. Germline V gene sequence: CDR1 SGHTS, CDR2 YDEGEE. The full variable domain, in which reference TRBV5-8 and TRBJ2-1 provide the parts outside the CDR3, is EAGVTQSPTHLIKTRGQQATLRCSPISGHTSVYWYQQALGLGLQFLLWYDEGEERNRGNFPPRFSGRQFPNYSSELNVNALELEDSALYLCASSTTGKPYNEQFFGPGTRLTVL.

The sample holds one count of this clone. The chain couples TRBV5-1 to TRBJ1-4; a possible D gene is TRBD1 (5 bases). The CDR3 is 16 residues long. Germline V CDR1 and CDR2: SGHRS, YFSETQ. The germline V and J ends were trimmed by 0 bases and 7 bases, with 16 bases remaining between them. CDR3 loop: CASSLGDRDPSEKLFF. CDR3 bases: TGCGCCAGCAGCTTGGGGGATCGGGACCCAAGTGAAAAACTGTTTTTT.

This clone was observed a handful of times. CDR3 amino acids: CASSLAGEGVGTEAFF. The CDR3 region has the DNA TGCGCCAGCAGCTTGGCCGGGGAGGGCGTGGGCACTGAAGCTTTCTTT. The V and J genes are TRBV5-1 and TRBJ1-1; D is uncertain. The length of the CDR3 is 16 residues. Trimming pared 0 bases from V and 4 bases from J, leaving 16 bases between. Germline V CDR1 and CDR2: SGHRS, YFSETQ.

This clone was counted a few times. This rearrangement joins TRBV5-1 to TRBJ1-5; no clear D gene. Deletions cut 1 base from V and 4 bases from J, with 6 bases between. This CDR3 has 13 residues. Germline values: CDR1 SGHRS, CDR2 YFSETQ. The CDR3 bases are TGCGCCAGCAGCTTGATGAGTAATCAGCCCCAGCATTTT. As protein: CASSLMSNQPQHF. Full variable domain (outside the CDR3, taken from reference TRBV5-1 and TRBJ1-5): KAGVTQTPRYLIKTRGQQVTLSCSPISGHRSVSWYQQTPGQGLQFLFEYFSETQRNKGNFPGRFSGRQFSNSRSEMNVSTLELGDSALYLCASSLMSNQPQHFGDGTRLSIL.

The chain couples TRBV18 to TRBJ2-5; 7 nucleotides align to TRBD1. Germline V lookup: CDR1 KGHSH, CDR2 LQKENI. V lost 1 base, J lost 3 bases, and 11 bases stayed unmatched. The CDR3 is made up of 17 amino acids. CDR3 amino acids: CASSPRRGPDREETQYF. CDR3 bases: TGTGCCAGCTCACCACGACGGGGCCCCGACAGGGAAGAGACCCAGTACTTC.

This clone appeared a single time. V gene TRBV5-4 combines with J gene TRBJ1-1; no clear D. In germline, CDR1 is SGHNT, CDR2 YYREEE (reference sequence). The CDR3 contains 13 residues. V shed 4 bases and J shed 7 bases, with 14 bases lying between them. CDR3 DNA: TGTGCCAGCAGCCTAGTAAGGGCCGGTGAAGCTTTCTTT. Residues: CASSLVRAGEAFF.